This T cell receptor beta chain was profiled in a study of blood T cell repertoires in COVID-19. Germline values: CDR1 LNHDA, CDR2 SQIVND (reference sequence). CDR3 length equals 14 residues. The germline V and J ends were trimmed by 5 bases and 7 bases, with 15 bases remaining between them. The method was immunoSEQ multiplex PCR; TCRdb's version includes in-frame clones alone and lacks a portion of them. The table shows roughly 180,000 clones, with 85% to 90% occurring only once. Sequencing input: peripheral blood. This chain uses TRBV19 with TRBJ1-5; D perhaps matches TRBD1 (5 bases). The clonotype comes from a woman between 55 and 75 years old with acute or convalescent COVID-19. CDR3 amino acids: CASSQVGGGQPQHF. CDR3 in DNA: TGTGCCAGTAGTCAAGTGGGGGGAGGGCAGCCCCAGCATTTT.